A selection of T cell receptor beta chains follows, all from one sample in a study of blood T cells in healthy people across ages. Using its own MiXCR run on the 5' RACE reads, TCRdb lists one record per CDR3 protein. There are some 1.8 million distinct CDR3 sequences in the sample; 30% to 40% occur only once, and 20% to 25% lies in the top ten. The specimen sequenced was blood. The receptors stem from a human donor in good health. Both conserved end residues are part of each CDR3. D genes are given only for firm matches. Clone sizes are given selectively: once, few, many, or a class where the clone is expanded.

TRBV29-1	-	TRBJ1-1	-	CSVRGEAEAFF	TGCAGCGTGAGGGGTGAGGCTGAAGCTTTCTTT
TRBV13	-	TRBJ1-2	-	CASSLGRVGRGFSGYTF	TGTGCCAGCAGCTTAGGCCGGGTCGGCAGGGGTTTCTCCGGCTACACCTTC
TRBV20-1	TRBD1	TRBJ1-2	-	CSARVLGQGAVYGYTF	TGCAGTGCTAGAGTCTTGGGACAGGGGGCGGTCTACGGCTACACCTTC
TRBV11-3	TRBD2	TRBJ2-5	-	CASSPGLAGENEQYF	TGTGCCAGCAGCCCCGGACTAGCGGGGGAGAATGAGCAGTACTTC
TRBV20-1	TRBD2	TRBJ2-7	few	CSASSGLASYEQYF	TGCAGTGCTAGTTCGGGACTAGCCTCCTACGAGCAGTACTTC
TRBV6-6	-	TRBJ2-1	-	CASSYSGRPNEQFF	TGTGCCAGCAGTTACTCTGGCAGGCCCAATGAGCAGTTCTTC
TRBV20-1	TRBD1	TRBJ1-1	-	CSATEGRGITEAFF	TGCAGTGCTACCGAGGGCAGGGGGATAACTGAAGCTTTCTTT
TRBV6-1	TRBD2	TRBJ2-5	few	CASSEGTSGGQETQYF	TGTGCCAGCAGTGAAGGGACTAGCGGGGGCCAAGAGACCCAGTACTTC
TRBV4-3	TRBD1	TRBJ2-7	-	CASSRGPTGDSYEQYF	TGCGCCAGCAGCCGCGGTCCGACAGGGGACTCCTACGAGCAGTACTTC
TRBV6-2/TRBV6-3	-	TRBJ2-1	-	CASSKSGTHGEQFF	TGTGCCAGCAGTAAGTCCGGGACACATGGTGAGCAGTTCTTC
TRBV12-3/TRBV12-4	-	TRBJ1-6	-	CASSPPYAGTGYNSPLHF	TGTGCCAGCAGCCCCCCTTACGCAGGGACCGGCTATAATTCACCCCTCCACTTT
TRBV4-3	-	TRBJ2-3	-	CAGSLSGAGGTQYF	TGCGCCGGCAGCTTATCCGGGGCCGGGGGAACGCAGTATTTT
TRBV5-6	-	TRBJ1-2	-	CASLRKGENYGYTF	TGTGCCAGCCTAAGAAAGGGGGAAAACTATGGCTACACCTTC
TRBV6-2/TRBV6-3	TRBD2	TRBJ2-7	once	CASSGLAGDFGQYF	TGTGCCAGCAGTGGACTAGCGGGGGATTTCGGGCAGTACTTC
TRBV4-2	-	TRBJ2-3	-	CASSQGLGVDTQYF	TGTGCCAGCAGCCAAGGACTAGGGGTGGATACGCAGTATTTT
TRBV6-6	TRBD2	TRBJ2-1	-	CASRASGGSYNEQFF	TGTGCCAGCAGGGCTAGCGGGGGCTCCTACAATGAGCAGTTCTTC
TRBV7-2	-	TRBJ1-2	many	CASSLGRGAYGYTF	TGTGCCAGCAGTTTGGGGCGTGGAGCCTATGGCTACACCTTC
TRBV10-3	-	TRBJ2-1	few	CAISDRDSSYNEQFF	TGTGCCATCAGTGACAGGGATAGCTCCTACAATGAGCAGTTCTTC
TRBV28	TRBD2	TRBJ2-7	-	CASSTTSGGIYEQYF	TGTGCCAGCAGCACGACTAGCGGGGGGATCTACGAGCAGTACTTC
TRBV4-1	-	TRBJ2-2	-	CASSHGRANTGELFF	TGCGCCAGCAGCCATGGCCGGGCGAACACCGGGGAGCTGTTTTTT
TRBV7-6	-	TRBJ1-2	few	CASSSPEYGYTF	TGTGCCAGCAGCTCCCCCGAATATGGCTACACCTTC
TRBV12-3/TRBV12-4	-	TRBJ1-2	few	CAADRAGSGYTF	TGTGCCGCCGACCGGGCAGGGAGTGGCTACACCTTC